These 6 T cell receptor beta chains share one sample of origin, sequenced in a study of cytomegalovirus exposure and HLA in healthy donors. The PCR ran on 60 Vbeta and 13 Jbeta primers. This table comes from immunoSEQ multiplex PCR, and its TCRdb copy is limited to in-frame clones, with some not included. The sample lists roughly 100,000 clones, about three quarters occurring once. Sequencing input: PBMCs. The source is a woman in her forties or fifties in good health and CMV-seropositive.

This clone was counted a few times. V usage is TRBV28 and J usage is TRBJ1-5; D call uncertain. Germline values: CDR1 MDHEN, CDR2 SYDVKM. Between the trimmed V and J ends, which lost 6 bases and 3 bases, there was a span of 6 bases. The CDR3 totals 12 residues. The CDR3 here is CASRILNQPQHF. The CDR3 coding sequence is TGTGCCAGCAGGATACTCAATCAGCCCCAGCATTTT. The full variable domain, in which reference TRBV28 and TRBJ1-5 provide the parts outside the CDR3, is DVKVTQSSRYLVKRTGEKVFLECVQDMDHENMFWYRQDPGLGLRLIYFSYDVKMKEKGDIPEGYSVSREKKERFSLILESASTNQTSMYLCASRILNQPQHFGDGTRLSIL.

This rearrangement joins TRBV6-1 to TRBJ1-4; D unresolved. The CDR3 loop spans 18 amino acids. V was trimmed by 3 bases and J by 5 bases, leaving 22 bases between them. Germline lookup yields CDR1 MNHNS and CDR2 SASEGT. DNA of the CDR3: TGTGCCAGCAGTGACTGTCCAAGTCTCCTAGTCGACAATGAAAAACTGTTTTTT. The encoded protein is CASSDCPSLLVDNEKLFF.

The V and J genes are TRBV4-1 and TRBJ1-5; TRBD1 matches 9 bases. The V gene's germline CDR1 is MGHRA and CDR2 YSYEKL. Losses at the gene ends were 2 bases for V and 5 bases for J; bases not matched to a gene: 4. The CDR3 sequence is 15 residues long. For the CDR3, the DNA is TGCGCCAGCAGCCAAACGGGACAGGGCCATCAGCCCCAGCATTTT. Its translation: CASSQTGQGHQPQHF.

V gene TRBV5-8 combines with J gene TRBJ2-1; 7 bases align to TRBD1. Trimming cost V 3 bases and J 0 bases; bases outside gene matches: 12. The CDR3 runs to 18 residues. The germline V gene encodes CDR1 SGHTS and CDR2 YDEGEE. The CDR3 is CASSSRQGRLSSYNEQFF. The CDR3 region has the DNA TGTGCCAGCAGCTCCCGACAGGGAAGATTGAGCTCCTACAATGAGCAGTTCTTC. The full variable domain, completed using reference TRBV5-8 and TRBJ2-1, is EAGVTQSPTHLIKTRGQQATLRCSPISGHTSVYWYQQALGLGLQFLLWYDEGEERNRGNFPPRFSGRQFPNYSSELNVNALELEDSALYLCASSSRQGRLSSYNEQFFGPGTRLTVL.

This clone was counted once. V is TRBV7-9 and J is TRBJ2-3; 9 bases align to TRBD1. J was trimmed by 6 bases and V by 0 bases; bases with no gene match: 10. The germline V gene encodes CDR1 SEHNR and CDR2 FQNEAQ (reference sequence). This CDR3 comprises 17 residues. The DNA for the CDR3 is TGTGCCAGCAGCTTAGCTCGGACAGGGGATTTACCGGATACGCAGTATTTT. The encoded protein is CASSLARTGDLPDTQYF.

This clone has just a few counts. The chain carries TRBV19 and TRBJ2-7; D call uncertain. Germline V lookup: CDR1 LNHDA, CDR2 SQIVND (reference sequence). CDR3 length: 13 amino acids. Trimming took 3 bases from V and 2 from J, leaving 8 bases between them. The CDR3 spells CASSIGKAYEQYF. The CDR3 DNA follows: TGTGCCAGTAGTATCGGTAAAGCCTACGAGCAGTACTTC.